This TCR beta chain was sequenced in a study of cytomegalovirus exposure and HLA in healthy donors. As for the study in general: Of some 400 genotyped donors, more than 65% grouped in the Caucasian-associated ancestry cluster.

The junction had 7 bases not matched to a gene; V was cut back by 7 bases and J by 5 bases. The length of the CDR3 is 13 residues. CDR1 is MNHNS, CDR2 SASEGT, per germline. PCR employed 60 Vbeta and 13 Jbeta primers. As handled by the study authors: Later, about 80 million unique TCR beta chains were counted in an analysis, and approximately 9.9 million of them were shared. Sequencing was performed with immunoSEQ multiplex PCR; in TCRdb, only in-frame clones are kept and a portion is missing. V, J and clone size were drawn from that table, and D and trimming were deduced from the DNA. This sample has over 140,000 clones, with over 75% found just once. Concerning this clone: Its target is unknown.

Study-level results: Sequencing likely produced, as an artifact, a cluster of highly shared sequence variants.

This chain uses TRBV6-1 with TRBJ2-5; 7 bases agree with TRBD1. The sequence derives from a man aged 50-60 years in good health and CMV-seronegative. The sequenced sample consisted of PBMCs. CDR3 residues: CASKQGGVETQYF. CDR3 DNA: TGTGCCAGCAAACAAGGGGGCGTGGAGACCCAGTACTTC.